This TCR beta chain was recorded in a study of blood T cell repertoires in COVID-19. Using immunoSEQ multiplex PCR, the repertoire was profiled, and TCRdb retains in-frame clones only, with some absent. The data hold roughly 84,000 clones, with over 80% observed a single time. This CDR3 is 16 amino acids long. J was trimmed by 6 bases and V by 5 bases; bases with no gene match: 12. CDR1 and CDR2 (germline): MNHEY, SMNVEV (reference sequence). Sequenced material: peripheral blood. V and J are TRBV27 and TRBJ1-4; 7 bases fit TRBD1. This receptor was identified in a man older than 75 with active or convalescent COVID-19. Written as DNA, the CDR3 is TGTGCCAGCAGTCCCATCAACCCGACAGGGTATGAAAAACTGTTTTTT. Translating it yields CASSPINPTGYEKLFF.